This T cell receptor (beta chain) was captured in a study of OX40 agonist ivuxolimab in advanced cancers. The wider study: Patients with hepatocellular carcinoma, melanoma, renal cell or head and neck cancer made up the dose-escalation patients. Therapy given before enrollment (anti-PD-1, anti-PD-L1 or anti-CTLA-4) was allowed, and around 40% had some. Study-wide points: On average, CD8+ T cells showed a greater number of expanded clones than CD4+.

Details on this clone: Antigen: not known.

Trimming cost V 2 bases and J 5 bases, with 3 bases left between them. This CDR3 is built from 11 residues. CDR1 SEHNR and CDR2 FQNEAQ come from the germline V gene (reference sequence). Repertoires were generated with immunoSEQ multiplex PCR, while TCRdb's copy carries only in-frame clones and drops some. In the table there are tens of thousands of clones, approximately 85% of which are singletons. Drawing of blood for sampling happened at baseline, at cycle 4 day 1, and at cycle 7 day 1. The source was CD4+ or CD8+ T cells sorted from blood, collected in a trial of the OX40 agonist ivuxolimab. The clonotype originates from an adult with an advanced solid tumor such as melanoma, head and neck, liver or kidney cancer. The chain couples TRBV7-9 to TRBJ1-1; D is unresolved. The CDR3 sequence: CASSLFTEAFF. DNA of the CDR3: TGTGCCAGCAGCTTATTTACTGAAGCTTTCTTT.